The 24 T cell receptor beta chains below come from one sample, sequenced in a study of shared clonotypes between healthy human individuals. Assay: immunoSEQ multiplex PCR; the TCRdb copy retains only in-frame clones and omits some. This sample has 450,000 to 550,000 clones, with 79% found just once. Material for sequencing was PBMCs. These receptors were taken from a woman in her forties in good health. Some clones in this sample may be carry-over from other donors' samples.

The chain combines TRBV15 with TRBJ2-7, with D tentatively TRBD2 (6 bases). Germline loops: CDR1 LNHNV, CDR2 YYDKDF (reference sequence). The CDR3 runs 15 residues. Trimming took off 0 bases at V and 4 bases at J, with 13 bases between the two ends. CDR3 loop: CATSRDRGTPYEQYF. CDR3 in DNA: TGTGCCACCAGCAGAGATAGAGGGACTCCTTACGAGCAGTACTTC.

The chain employs TRBV6-5 and TRBJ1-2; 7 nucleotides agree with TRBD1. CDR3 length: 15 amino acids. With 5 bases clipped from V and 8 bases from J, the junction kept 14 bases outside the gene matches. Germline CDR1 and CDR2: MNHEY and SVGAGI. CDR3 protein: CASSRTPGDRDGYTF. For the CDR3, the DNA is TGTGCCAGCAGTCGTACTCCGGGAGACAGGGACGGCTACACCTTC.

The genes are TRBV2 and TRBJ1-2; D gene unclear. The CDR3 totals 14 residues. Germline CDR1 and CDR2: SNHLY and FYNNEI. The ends were cut back, 3 bases at V and 4 bases at J, with 12 bases in the middle. The CDR3 loop reads CASSERPAVYGYTF. The DNA for the CDR3 is TGTGCCAGCAGTGAGAGGCCGGCGGTCTATGGCTACACCTTC. The full variable domain, in which reference TRBV2 and TRBJ1-2 provide the parts outside the CDR3, is EPEVTQTPSHQVTQMGQEVILRCVPISNHLYFYWYRQILGQKVEFLVSFYNNEISEKSEIFDDQFSVERPDGSNFTLKIRSTKLEDSAMYFCASSERPAVYGYTFGSGTRLTVV.

This chain uses TRBV28 with TRBJ2-1, with unresolved D. V shed 5 bases and J shed 5 bases, with 4 bases lying between them. This CDR3 is 11 amino acids long. Germline-derived CDR1 and CDR2 are MDHEN and SYDVKM. CDR3 coding DNA: TGTGCCAGCAGTACCAACAATGAGCAGTTCTTC. It yields the protein CASSTNNEQFF.

This clone turned up a few times. The chain uses TRBV11-2 and TRBJ1-5, with D possibly TRBD1 on 6 matching bases. Germline loops: CDR1 SGHAT, CDR2 FQNNGV. V lost 5 bases and J lost 7, with 12 bases in between. This CDR3 has 13 amino acids. CDR3 bases: TGTGCCAGCAGCCAGGGGTTGTACCAGCCCCAGCATTTT. Amino acid sequence: CASSQGLYQPQHF.

The rearrangement joins TRBV7-2 to TRBJ1-5; 7 bases are shared with TRBD1. The CDR3 runs to 15 residues. CDR1 SGHTA and CDR2 FQGNSA come from the germline V gene. Trimming cost V 6 bases and J 4 bases; bases outside gene matches: 9. The CDR3 is CASRPQGFGNQPQHF. The CDR3 coding sequence is TGTGCCAGCAGACCACAGGGGTTCGGGAATCAGCCCCAGCATTTT.

V and J are TRBV10-2 and TRBJ2-5; 7 nucleotides match TRBD1. Germline V gene data show CDR1 as WSHSY and CDR2 as SAAADI. Trimming at V came to 7 bases and at J to 5 bases, leaving 10 bases not matched to a gene. The CDR3 has 14 amino acids. The CDR3 is CASKGTAGPETQYF. In nucleotides, the CDR3 is TGCGCCAGCAAAGGGACAGCAGGCCCCGAGACCCAGTACTTC.

The table lists this clone with a count of one. V is TRBV2 and J is TRBJ2-7; D possibly uses TRBD1 or TRBD2 (5 bases each). Germline V gives CDR1 SNHLY, CDR2 FYNNEI. CDR3 length: 13 residues. The ends were cut back, 5 bases at V and 2 bases at J, with 10 bases in the middle. The CDR3 region is CASSRDPTYEQYF. The CDR3 region has the DNA TGTGCCAGCAGTAGGGACCCCACCTACGAGCAGTACTTC.

This chain joins TRBV18 and TRBJ2-7; 7 bases line up with TRBD2. The ends lost 3 bases at V and 4 bases at J; junction bases unmatched: 9. The CDR3 runs 15 residues. CDR1 is KGHSH and CDR2 is LQKENI in the germline V gene. The CDR3 loop is CASSPLGTIDYEQYF. The CDR3 nucleotides are TGTGCCAGCTCACCCCTGGGGACTATCGATTACGAGCAGTACTTC.

This sequence joins TRBV7-2 and TRBJ2-3, with unresolved D. Germline CDR1 SGHTA, CDR2 FQGNSA. This CDR3 comprises 14 residues. V gave up 1 base and J gave up 2 bases, with 7 bases separating them. The CDR3 reads CASSLVADTDTQYF. In nucleotides, the CDR3 is TGTGCCAGCAGCTTAGTGGCGGACACAGATACGCAGTATTTT.

This chain links TRBV2 with TRBJ1-1; D unclear. The CDR3 runs to 16 residues. From germline, CDR1 is SNHLY and CDR2 FYNNEI. Trimming shortened V by 5 bases and J by 0 bases, and 16 bases separated the two germline ends. CDR3 nucleotides: TGTGCCAGCAGTCTAGCGAAGTTTCCTCTGAACACTGAAGCTTTCTTT. Protein: CASSLAKFPLNTEAFF.

CDR3 in DNA: TGTGCCAGCAGCTCGCAGTCCAGGGGCCGAGATCCCGGGGCTCGGACCAAAAACATTCAGTACTTC. Translating gives CASSSQSRGRDPGARTKNIQYF. The rearrangement joins TRBV7-8 to TRBJ2-4; maybe TRBD1 (6 bases). The germline V gene encodes CDR1 SGHVS and CDR2 FQNEAQ. The V end was cut by 4 bases, the J end by 2 bases, with 33 bases between. CDR3 length equals 22 residues.

This clone turned up a few times. V gene TRBV19 combines with J gene TRBJ2-2; 12 bases map to TRBD2. CDR1 LNHDA and CDR2 SQIVND come from the germline V gene (reference sequence). The CDR3 spans 15 residues. The V gene end was trimmed by 6 bases and the J gene end by 4 bases; junction bases not matched to a gene: 3. This CDR3 is CASRRTSGTTGELFF. The CDR3 nucleotides are TGTGCCAGTAGACGGACTAGCGGGACCACCGGGGAGCTGTTTTTT.

This clone has only a few counts. The V gene is TRBV6-6, the J gene TRBJ2-2, with D perhaps TRBD2 (6 bases). There are 16 residues in the CDR3. With 0 bases removed from V and 3 bases from J, the gap between germline ends came to 11 bases. Germline CDR1 MNHNY, CDR2 SVGAGI (reference sequence). CDR3 sequence (DNA): TGTGCCAGCAGTTACTCGAGCGGGCGGGACACCGGGGAGCTGTTTTTT. As protein: CASSYSSGRDTGELFF.

The rearrangement joins TRBV6-5 to TRBJ2-1, with TRBD2 matching 12 bases. The germline CDR1 and CDR2 sequences are MNHEY and SVGAGI. The CDR3 contains 15 residues. V shed 3 bases and J 7 bases; nucleotides not matched to a gene: 4. DNA of the CDR3: TGTGCCAGCAGTTATCGACTAGCGGGAGAGAATGAGCAGTTCTTC. Translating it yields CASSYRLAGENEQFF.

V is TRBV6-4 and J is TRBJ2-2; no clear D. V was trimmed by 6 bases and J by 1 base, leaving 9 bases between them. This CDR3 comprises 14 residues. Germline CDR1 is MRHNA and CDR2 is SNTAGT. CDR3 sequence reads: CASSRLGNTGELFF. For the CDR3, the DNA is TGTGCCAGCAGCCGACTTGGGAACACCGGGGAGCTGTTTTTT.

This clone was seen ten or more times. The chain links TRBV5-1 to TRBJ2-1; TRBD2 matches at 7 bases. CDR3 size: 16 residues. Germline values: CDR1 SGHRS, CDR2 YFSETQ. V gave up 1 base and J gave up 4 bases; unmatched junction bases: 8. The CDR3, as DNA: TGCGCCAGCAGCTTGCTCGGGACTACTGTATACAATGAGCAGTTCTTC. Its protein product is CASSLLGTTVYNEQFF. Together with reference TRBV5-1 and TRBJ2-1, the CDR3 gives the full variable domain: KAGVTQTPRYLIKTRGQQVTLSCSPISGHRSVSWYQQTPGQGLQFLFEYFSETQRNKGNFPGRFSGRQFSNSRSEMNVSTLELGDSALYLCASSLLGTTVYNEQFFGPGTRLTVL.

The chain recombines TRBV5-1 with TRBJ2-2; no reliable D call. This CDR3 is built from 16 residues. CDR1 and CDR2 from the germline V gene are SGHRS and YFSETQ. The V end lost 0 bases, the J end lost 5 bases, and 14 bases lay between the germline ends. The CDR3 protein is CASSLGTDFRTGELFF. The CDR3 coding sequence is TGCGCCAGCAGCTTGGGGACCGACTTTAGAACCGGGGAGCTGTTTTTT.

In nucleotides, the CDR3 is TGTGCCAGCAGGGGACAGGGATCCTACGAGCAGTACTTC. Residues: CASRGQGSYEQYF. The rearrangement uses TRBV6-1 and TRBJ2-7, with 9 nucleotides matching TRBD1. CDR1 MNHNS and CDR2 SASEGT come from the germline V gene. Trimming cost V 6 bases and J 1 base; bases outside gene matches: 1. The CDR3 spans 13 residues.

This chain uses TRBV27 with TRBJ2-3; the D gene is possibly TRBD1 (6 bases). V shed 2 bases and J shed 2 bases, with 14 bases lying between them. The CDR3 has 16 amino acids. The germline CDR1 and CDR2 sequences are MNHEY and SMNVEV (reference sequence). CDR3 amino acids: CASSLARQDLTDTQYF. In DNA, the CDR3 is TGTGCCAGCAGTTTAGCAAGACAGGACCTCACAGATACGCAGTATTTT.

This clone was seen only once. This sequence joins TRBV5-1 and TRBJ2-7, with 11 bases identical to TRBD2. The CDR3 extends over 16 amino acids. V was pared by 3 bases and J by 6 bases, with 11 bases of the junction left unmatched. Germline loops: CDR1 SGHRS, CDR2 YFSETQ. The CDR3 sequence: CASSWGLADNVFEQYF. The CDR3 coding sequence is TGCGCCAGCAGCTGGGGACTAGCGGACAACGTTTTCGAGCAGTACTTC.

This clone was detected only a few times. No DNA is shown, since the ends of the CDR3 on it are uncertain; the CDR3 is the one TCRdb lists. V and J are TRBV12-2 and TRBJ1-3; TRBD1, the table's D call, lacks a check against the DNA. TRBV12-2 represents a pseudogene. The CDR3 length equals 21 residues, ends included. The CDR3 here is CASRFWGTGTDWVWYDCTIYF.

The J gene is TRBJ1-1, the V gene TRBV7-8; D is unclear. CDR1 and CDR2 from the germline V gene are SGHVS and FQNEAQ. Trimming took off 5 bases at V and 4 bases at J, with 11 bases between the two ends. The CDR3 length is 13 residues. Written as DNA, the CDR3 is TGTGCCAGCAGCCAAGGACCGACCACTGAAGCTTTCTTT. Translation gives CASSQGPTTEAFF.

V usage is TRBV5-1 and J usage is TRBJ1-4, with D possibly matching TRBD1 (6 bases). Germline V gene lookup returns CDR1 SGHRS and CDR2 YFSETQ. The ends were cut back, 4 bases at V and 13 bases at J, with 14 bases in the middle. This CDR3 is 12 amino acids long. For the CDR3, the DNA is TGCGCCAGCAGCGAGGACAGCCCTCCACTGTTTTTT. Amino acids: CASSEDSPPLFF.